This TCR beta chain was retrieved from a study of T-cell reconstitution after alpha-beta-depleted transplantation in children. As it was prepared, the TCRbeta library received unique molecular identifiers. TCRdb passed the PCR reads through MiXCR, listing each CDR3 protein once. The table records 700,000 to 950,000 distinct CDR3 sequences, approximately 15% of them present only once. This clonotype was counted ten times or more. This TCR was recovered from a male patient younger than 18 who had a stem cell transplant for acute lymphoblastic leukemia, so the T cells may come from the graft donor. The sequences come from PBMCs, mostly from graft donor cells, collected 360 days after TCRalphabeta/CD19-depleted stem cell transplant.

The CDR3 DNA follows: TGTGCCAGCAGGCGGGAATTGGGCGGGGAACAGTACTTC. Translated, it gives CASRRELGGEQYF. This chain links TRBV12-3 or TRBV12-4 with TRBJ2-4; perhaps TRBD2 as D (6 bases). This CDR3 contains 13 residues. Trimming shortened V by 6 bases and J by 13 bases, and 19 bases separated the two germline ends.